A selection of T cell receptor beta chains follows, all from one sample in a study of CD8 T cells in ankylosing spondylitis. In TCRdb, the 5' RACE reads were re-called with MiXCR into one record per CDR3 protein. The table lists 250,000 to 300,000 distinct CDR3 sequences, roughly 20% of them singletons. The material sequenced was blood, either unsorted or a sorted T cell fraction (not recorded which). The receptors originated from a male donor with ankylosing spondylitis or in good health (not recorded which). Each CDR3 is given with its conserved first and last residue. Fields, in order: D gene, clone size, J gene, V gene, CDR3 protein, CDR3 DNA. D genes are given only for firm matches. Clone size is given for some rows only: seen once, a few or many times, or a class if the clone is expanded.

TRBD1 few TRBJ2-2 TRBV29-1 CSAMGQTNTGELFF TGCAGCGCCATGGGACAGACGAACACCGGGGAGCTGTTTTTT
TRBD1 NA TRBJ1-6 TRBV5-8 CASSFTGTGWDSPLHF TGTGCCAGCAGCTTTACCGGGACAGGGTGGGATTCACCCCTCCACTTT
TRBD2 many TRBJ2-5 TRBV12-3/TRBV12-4 CASRLLAQETQYF TGTGCCAGCAGACTACTAGCGCAAGAGACCCAGTACTTC
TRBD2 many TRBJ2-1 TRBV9 CASSVEGASGIGEQFF TGTGCCAGCAGCGTAGAGGGGGCTAGCGGGATCGGTGAGCAGTTCTTC
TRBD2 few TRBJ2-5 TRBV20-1 CSARATSKETQYF TGCAGTGCTAGAGCGACTAGCAAAGAGACCCAGTACTTC
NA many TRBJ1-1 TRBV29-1 CSVEGGRGMYTEAFF TGCAGCGTTGAAGGGGGCAGGGGAATGTACACTGAAGCTTTCTTT
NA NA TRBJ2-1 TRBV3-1 CASSERGTYNEQFF TGTGCCAGCAGCGAGCGCGGCACCTACAATGAGCAGTTCTTC
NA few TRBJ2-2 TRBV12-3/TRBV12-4 CASSFRTGTGELFF TGTGCCAGCAGTTTCCGTACGGGGACCGGGGAGCTGTTTTTT
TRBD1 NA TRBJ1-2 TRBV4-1 CASSQGEDRGWSYTF TGCGCCAGCAGCCAAGGAGAGGACAGGGGATGGAGCTACACCTTC
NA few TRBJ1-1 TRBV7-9 CASSLEELNTEAFF TGTGCCAGCAGCTTAGAGGAATTGAACACTGAAGCTTTCTTT
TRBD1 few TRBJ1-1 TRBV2 CASSIQGAGNTEAFF TGTGCCAGCAGTATTCAGGGGGCCGGGAACACTGAAGCTTTCTTT
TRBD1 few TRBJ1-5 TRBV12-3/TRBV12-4 CASSLTTGFNQPQHF TGTGCCAGCAGTTTAACGACAGGGTTCAATCAGCCCCAGCATTTT
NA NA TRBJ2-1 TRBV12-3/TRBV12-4 CASRLRQVPNNEQFF TGTGCCAGCAGACTTAGACAGGTTCCAAACAATGAGCAGTTCTTC
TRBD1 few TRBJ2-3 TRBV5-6 CASSRTRDRVTPDTQYF TGTGCCAGCAGCCGTACCCGGGACAGGGTAACCCCAGATACGCAGTATTTT
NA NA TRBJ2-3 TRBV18 CASSPEGYTQYF TGTGCCAGCTCACCGGAGGGGTATACGCAGTATTTT
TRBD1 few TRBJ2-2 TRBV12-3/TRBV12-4 CASSDRGRGGELFF TGTGCCAGCAGCGACAGGGGGCGCGGCGGGGAGCTGTTTTTT
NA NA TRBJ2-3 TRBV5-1 CASSLRTSGDTDTQYF TGCGCCAGCAGCTTGCGCACCTCAGGGGATACAGATACGCAGTATTTT
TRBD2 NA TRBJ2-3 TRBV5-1 CASRLAGNTDTQYF TGCGCCAGCAGGCTAGCGGGGAACACAGATACGCAGTATTTT
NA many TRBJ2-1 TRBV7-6 CASGRRDEQFF TGTGCCAGCGGTCGTAGGGATGAGCAGTTCTTC
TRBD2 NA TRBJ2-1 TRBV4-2 CASSQDGLAGGPYNEQFF TGTGCCAGCAGCCAAGATGGGCTAGCGGGGGGGCCATACAATGAGCAGTTCTTC
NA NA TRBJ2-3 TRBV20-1 CSGSWGSNQPQYF TGCAGTGGCAGCTGGGGCAGCAATCAGCCCCAGTATTTT
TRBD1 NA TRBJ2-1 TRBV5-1 CASSSGTGFGLAVGNEQFF TGCGCCAGCAGCTCCGGGACAGGGTTCGGCCTAGCTGTGGGGAATGAGCAGTTCTTC
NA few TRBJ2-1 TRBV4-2 CASSQQDRNEQFF TGTGCCAGCAGCCAACAGGATAGGAATGAGCAGTTCTTC
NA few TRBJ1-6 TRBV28 CASSLGAPADPLHF TGTGCCAGCAGCCTAGGGGCCCCCGCGGACCCCCTCCACTTT
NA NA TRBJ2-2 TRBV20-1 CSARVRTDYPTGELFF TGCAGTGCTAGAGTTCGGACAGATTACCCGACCGGGGAGCTGTTTTTT
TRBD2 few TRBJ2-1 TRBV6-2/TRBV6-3 CASSYGVAGGPSPINNEQFF TGTGCCAGCAGTTATGGAGTAGCGGGAGGGCCATCGCCCATTAACAATGAGCAGTTCTTC
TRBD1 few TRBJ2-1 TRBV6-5 CASSYSVPGGVNEQFF TGTGCCAGCAGTTACAGCGTGCCAGGGGGAGTAAATGAGCAGTTCTTC
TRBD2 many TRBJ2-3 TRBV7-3 CASSVLSGGTDTQYF TGTGCCAGCAGCGTTCTTAGCGGGGGCACAGATACGCAGTATTTT
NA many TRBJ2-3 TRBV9 CASSGPVLRSTDTQYF TGTGCCAGCAGCGGCCCGGTTTTGCGAAGCACAGATACGCAGTATTTT
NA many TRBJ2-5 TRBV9 CASSGQDQETQYF TGTGCCAGCAGCGGACAAGATCAAGAGACCCAGTACTTC
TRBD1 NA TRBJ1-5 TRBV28 CASSFRGPDQPQHF TGTGCCAGCAGTTTTAGGGGGCCTGATCAGCCCCAGCATTTT
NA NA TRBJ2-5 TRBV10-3 CAISERVGETQYF TGTGCCATCAGTGAGAGGGTAGGAGAGACCCAGTACTTC
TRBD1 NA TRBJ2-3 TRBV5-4 CASSLFGTGAHTQYF TGTGCCAGCAGCTTGTTCGGGACAGGCGCACATACGCAGTATTTT
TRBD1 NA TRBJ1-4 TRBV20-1 CSAEEQGREEKLFF TGCAGTGCCGAAGAACAGGGGCGGGAGGAAAAACTGTTTTTT
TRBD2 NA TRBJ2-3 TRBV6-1 CASRGGFGTDTQYF TGTGCCAGCAGGGGGGGGTTTGGCACAGATACGCAGTATTTT
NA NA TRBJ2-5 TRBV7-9 CASSLGAGTIQETQYF TGTGCCAGCAGCTTAGGAGCAGGAACCATCCAAGAGACCCAGTACTTC